These 26 T cell receptor beta chains share one sample of origin, sequenced in a study of neoadjuvant anti-PD-1 for oral cavity cancer. TCRdb's table, derived via immunoSEQ multiplex PCR, lists solely in-frame clones and lacks some. The sample carries about 8,700 clones, roughly 70% recorded once. Specimen: tumor tissue, collected before nivolumab (anti-PD-1) treatment. The receptors originated from a person between 40 and 79 years old with oral cavity squamous cell carcinoma.

This clone is deemed large. The V and J genes are TRBV9 and TRBJ2-7, with 9 nucleotides matching TRBD1. CDR1 and CDR2 from the germline V gene are SGDLS and YYNGEE. The CDR3 is 14 residues long. Trimming cost V 5 bases and J 1 base; bases outside gene matches: 4. The DNA of the CDR3 is TGTGCCAGCAGTACAGGGGGCGCATCCTACGAGCAGTACTTC. Translated, it gives CASSTGGASYEQYF. Filled out from reference TRBV9 and TRBJ2-7, the complete variable domain reads DSGVTQTPKHLITATGQRVTLRCSPRSGDLSVYWYQQSLDQGLQFLIQYYNGEERAKGNILERFSAQQFPDLHSELNLSSLELGDSALYFCASSTGGASYEQYFGPGTRLTVT.

The DNA of the CDR3 is TGTGCCAGCAGCTCCCCCGACGTCTACACCGGGGAGCTGTTTTTT. It is translated as CASSSPDVYTGELFF. The chain couples TRBV7-8 to TRBJ2-2; no firm D call. The CDR3 spans 15 residues. Germline values: CDR1 SGHVS, CDR2 FQNEAQ. Trimming pared 4 bases from V and 3 bases from J, leaving 12 bases between. The complete variable domain, with remaining parts taken from reference TRBV7-8 and TRBJ2-2, reads GAGVSQSPRYKVAKRGQDVALRCDPISGHVSLFWYQQALGQGPEFLTYFQNEAQLDKSGLPSDRFFAERPEGSVSTLKIQRTQQEDSAVYLCASSSPDVYTGELFFGEGSRLTVL.

This clone was counted a few times. The V gene is TRBV5-1, the J gene TRBJ2-5; D possibly uses TRBD1 or TRBD2 (5 bases each). V lost 4 bases and J lost 2, with 12 bases in between. The CDR3 is 14 amino acids. Germline CDR1 reads SGHRS; CDR2 reads YFSETQ. The CDR3 is CASSRDPRQETQYF. CDR3 DNA: TGCGCCAGCAGCCGGGACCCACGGCAAGAGACCCAGTACTTC.

This clone has a handful of counts. This sequence joins TRBV10-3 and TRBJ1-6, with D possibly being TRBD1 (5 bases). Germline-derived CDR1 and CDR2 are ENHRY and SYGVKD. The CDR3 loop spans 15 amino acids. V was trimmed by 2 bases and J by 1 base, leaving 6 bases between them. The chain's CDR3 is CAISEEGSYNSPLHF. The CDR3 DNA follows: TGTGCCATCAGTGAGGAGGGGTCCTATAATTCACCCCTCCACTTT.

The chain employs TRBV4-1 and TRBJ2-7; 8 nucleotides match TRBD1. J gave up 0 bases and V 4 bases, and 5 bases lay outside the gene matches. The CDR3 runs 15 residues. Germline CDR1 and CDR2: MGHRA and YSYEKL. The CDR3 DNA is TGCGCCAGCAGCCTCCGGGACAGGAGCTCCTACGAGCAGTACTTC. Protein: CASSLRDRSSYEQYF.

The V gene is TRBV5-1, the J gene TRBJ1-1; the D gene is possibly TRBD1 (6 bases). The length of the CDR3 is 12 residues. Trimming pared 9 bases from V and 3 bases from J, leaving 12 bases between. CDR1 and CDR2 from the germline V gene are SGHRS and YFSETQ. The CDR3 DNA reads TGCGCCACCAGGGGCAAGGACACTGAAGCTTTCTTT. This codes for CATRGKDTEAFF.

This clone came up once. The chain joins TRBV6-6 to TRBJ1-2; D is possibly TRBD1 (6 bases). With 6 bases removed from V and 2 bases from J, the gap between germline ends came to 16 bases. The germline CDR1 and CDR2 sequences are MNHNY and SVGAGI (reference sequence). The CDR3 totals 15 residues. CDR3 sequence (DNA): TGTGCCAGCAGAGCCTTGGCGGGGGGCAACTATGGCTACACCTTC. As protein: CASRALAGGNYGYTF.

The rearrangement joins TRBV15 to TRBJ2-2; the match to TRBD2 covers 14 bases. V shed 0 bases, J shed 6 bases, and the junction held 15 bases outside the gene matches. Germline assignment: CDR1 LNHNV and CDR2 YYDKDF (reference sequence). This CDR3 spans 21 amino acids. The CDR3: CATSRDGMMMWTSGRPGELFF. The CDR3 DNA is TGTGCCACCAGCAGAGATGGAATGATGATGTGGACTAGCGGGAGGCCCGGGGAGCTGTTTTTT.

This clone was seen only a few times. The gene calls are TRBV7-9 and TRBJ1-2, with a weak D call TRBD1 (5 bases). V shed 5 bases and J shed 3 bases, with 16 bases lying between them. The CDR3 loop spans 15 amino acids. The germline V gene has CDR1 SEHNR and CDR2 FQNEAQ (reference sequence). DNA for the CDR3: TGTGCCAGCAGCGATACATCTCAGGGAGACTATGGCTACACCTTC. This translates into CASSDTSQGDYGYTF.

V and J are TRBV2 and TRBJ2-7; D may be TRBD1 or TRBD2 (5 bases each). V was shortened by 6 bases and J by 0 bases, with 9 bases between the two germline ends. The CDR3 has 13 amino acids. From germline, CDR1 is SNHLY and CDR2 FYNNEI. CDR3 sequence (DNA): TGTGCCAGCAGGGGGGACGCCTCCTACGAGCAGTACTTC. This translates into CASRGDASYEQYF.

The rearrangement links TRBV7-3 to TRBJ2-2; D gene unclear. The germline V gene has CDR1 SGHTA and CDR2 FQGTGA. The CDR3 contains 14 residues. V shed 5 bases and J shed 3 bases, with 10 bases lying between them. The CDR3 reads CASSPHQDTGELFF. The DNA of the CDR3 is TGTGCCAGCAGCCCACACCAGGACACCGGGGAGCTGTTTTTT.

The V call is TRBV9, the J call TRBJ2-7; 8 positions agree with TRBD1. This CDR3 is 15 amino acids long. CDR1 SGDLS and CDR2 YYNGEE come from the germline V gene. With 4 bases clipped from V and 7 bases from J, the junction kept 13 bases outside the gene matches. The CDR3 protein is CASSPRDRGDREQYF. DNA for the CDR3: TGTGCCAGCAGCCCTCGAGACAGGGGAGATCGGGAGCAGTACTTC.

This clone was seen a handful of times. The chain combines TRBV11-2 with TRBJ1-3, with D possibly matching TRBD1 (5 bases). The CDR3 consists of 13 residues. V lost 5 bases and J lost 7, with 12 bases in between. Looked up from germline, CDR1 is SGHAT and CDR2 is FQNNGV. The DNA of the CDR3 is TGTGCCAGCAGCCCGGGGCCAATCAACACCATATATTTT. Amino acids: CASSPGPINTIYF.

This clone turned up a few times. The V and J genes are TRBV5-1 and TRBJ2-1; 10 bases are a match to TRBD2. V shed 4 bases, J shed 3 bases, and the junction held 7 bases outside the gene matches. CDR1 and CDR2 from the germline V gene are SGHRS and YFSETQ. The CDR3 consists of 16 residues. CDR3 nucleotide sequence: TGCGCCAGCAGCCTGGCGCTAGCGGGGGTCTACAATGAGCAGTTCTTC. It translates to CASSLALAGVYNEQFF.

This clone was seen once. This CDR3 reads CASSRSGAQVDSYEQYF. The CDR3 nucleotides are TGTGCCAGCAGCCGATCGGGGGCTCAGGTGGACTCCTACGAGCAGTACTTC. The V call is TRBV5-6, the J call TRBJ2-7; D is perhaps TRBD1 or TRBD2 (6 bases each). Between the trimmed V and J ends, which lost 4 bases and 0 bases, there was a span of 20 bases. Looked up from germline, CDR1 is SGHDT and CDR2 is YYEEEE. The CDR3 length is 17 residues.

The gene calls are TRBV10-2 and TRBJ2-3; 9 bases line up with TRBD1. Germline loops: CDR1 WSHSY, CDR2 SAAADI. Trimming cost V 7 bases and J 6 bases; bases outside gene matches: 11. The length of the CDR3 is 15 residues. The CDR3 region is CASTPGGQGLDTQYF. CDR3 DNA sequence: TGCGCCAGCACCCCAGGGGGACAGGGCCTCGATACGCAGTATTTT.

This clone has a handful of counts. This sequence joins TRBV19 and TRBJ1-5, with a possible D match to TRBD1 (5 bases). Trimming took off 5 bases at V and 3 bases at J, with 17 bases between the two ends. CDR1 is LNHDA and CDR2 is SQIVND in the germline V gene (reference sequence). The CDR3 has 16 residues. CDR3 nucleotide sequence: TGTGCCAGTAGTTTCTTCCCCGACAGAGCCAATCAGCCCCAGCATTTT. Translation gives CASSFFPDRANQPQHF.

The CDR3 nucleotides read TGTGCCAGCAGCTTACCCAGCTCTGGAAACACCATATATTTT. As protein: CASSLPSSGNTIYF. This rearrangement joins TRBV13 to TRBJ1-3; D unresolved. V lost 2 bases and J lost 0, with 5 bases in between. Germline CDR1 PRHDT, CDR2 FYEKMQ (reference sequence). The CDR3 is 14 residues long.

J is TRBJ2-7 and V is TRBV11-2, with a tentative D call TRBD2 (7 bases). The CDR3 runs to 15 residues. V was trimmed by 6 bases and J by 2 bases, leaving 17 bases between them. Per the germline V gene, CDR1 is SGHAT and CDR2 is FQNNGV. The CDR3 sequence is CASRGGGTKPYEQYF. CDR3 bases: TGTGCCAGCAGAGGGGGAGGGACAAAACCCTACGAGCAGTACTTC.

This chain joins TRBV5-8 and TRBJ1-3, with D uncertain. CDR1 and CDR2 (germline): SGHTS, YDEGEE. The V end lost 0 bases, the J end lost 3 bases, and 1 base lay between the germline ends. The CDR3 totals 12 residues. The CDR3 is CASSLVGNTIYF. Written as DNA, the CDR3 is TGTGCCAGCAGCTTGGTTGGAAACACCATATATTTT.

This clone has more than one count but fewer than ten. The V gene is TRBV5-6, the J gene TRBJ1-2, with 8 bases identical to TRBD1. Losses at the gene ends were 4 bases for V and 13 bases for J; bases not matched to a gene: 9. The CDR3 is 12 amino acids. The germline gives CDR1 SGHDT, CDR2 YYEEEE. CDR3 sequence reads: CASSLRQGPCTF. The CDR3 coding sequence is TGTGCCAGCAGCCTCAGACAGGGGCCCTGCACCTTC. Combining the CDR3 with reference TRBV5-6 and TRBJ1-2 gives the whole variable domain DAGVTQSPTHLIKTRGQQVTLRCSPKSGHDTVSWYQQALGQGPQFIFQYYEEEERQRGNFPDRFSGHQFPNYSSELNVNALLLGDSALYLCASSLRQGPCTFGSGTRLTVV.

This chain uses TRBV6-1 with TRBJ2-7, with D possibly TRBD2 on 6 matching bases. Germline CDR1 MNHNS, CDR2 SASEGT. The CDR3 spans 13 residues. The V and J ends lost 5 bases and 2 bases respectively, with 10 bases between them. CDR3 DNA: TGTGCCAGCAGTCCGGGACTTACCTACGAGCAGTACTTC. Protein: CASSPGLTYEQYF.

The CDR3: CASSEADGTEAFF. The CDR3 region has the DNA TGTGCCAGCAGCGAGGCCGACGGTACTGAAGCTTTCTTT. The chain carries TRBV9 and TRBJ1-1, with no clear D. With 3 bases removed from V and 5 bases from J, the gap between germline ends came to 11 bases. The CDR3 length is 13 residues. Germline-derived CDR1 and CDR2 are SGDLS and YYNGEE.

The table lists this clone with a few counts. This chain joins TRBV13 and TRBJ2-7; unclear D gene. The CDR3 covers 14 residues. V was clipped by 5 bases and J by 2 bases, with 13 bases between them. Germline V gene sequence: CDR1 PRHDT, CDR2 FYEKMQ (reference sequence). In DNA form, the CDR3 reads TGTGCCAGCAGCGGGGATCAAGTCCCCTACGAGCAGTACTTC. This gives the protein CASSGDQVPYEQYF.

This clone showed up just a few times. J is TRBJ2-5 and V is TRBV28; D tentatively fits TRBD1 or TRBD2 (6 bases each). The V gene's germline CDR1 is MDHEN and CDR2 SYDVKM. This CDR3 spans 15 amino acids. Trimming pared 3 bases from V and 2 bases from J, leaving 13 bases between. CDR3: CASSLDLGGQETQYF. DNA of the CDR3: TGTGCCAGCAGTTTGGACCTAGGGGGGCAAGAGACCCAGTACTTC.

This clone was picked up a small number of times. This chain links TRBV5-1 with TRBJ1-2; D not resolved. Germline V gives CDR1 SGHRS, CDR2 YFSETQ. This CDR3 is built from 13 residues. Trimming shortened V by 2 bases and J by 7 bases, and 12 bases separated the two germline ends. CDR3 sequence (DNA): TGCGCCAGCAGCTTTTGGTACCCCCTTGGCTACACCTTC. As protein: CASSFWYPLGYTF. The whole variable domain, remainder taken from reference TRBV5-1 and TRBJ1-2, is KAGVTQTPRYLIKTRGQQVTLSCSPISGHRSVSWYQQTPGQGLQFLFEYFSETQRNKGNFPGRFSGRQFSNSRSEMNVSTLELGDSALYLCASSFWYPLGYTFGSGTRLTVV.